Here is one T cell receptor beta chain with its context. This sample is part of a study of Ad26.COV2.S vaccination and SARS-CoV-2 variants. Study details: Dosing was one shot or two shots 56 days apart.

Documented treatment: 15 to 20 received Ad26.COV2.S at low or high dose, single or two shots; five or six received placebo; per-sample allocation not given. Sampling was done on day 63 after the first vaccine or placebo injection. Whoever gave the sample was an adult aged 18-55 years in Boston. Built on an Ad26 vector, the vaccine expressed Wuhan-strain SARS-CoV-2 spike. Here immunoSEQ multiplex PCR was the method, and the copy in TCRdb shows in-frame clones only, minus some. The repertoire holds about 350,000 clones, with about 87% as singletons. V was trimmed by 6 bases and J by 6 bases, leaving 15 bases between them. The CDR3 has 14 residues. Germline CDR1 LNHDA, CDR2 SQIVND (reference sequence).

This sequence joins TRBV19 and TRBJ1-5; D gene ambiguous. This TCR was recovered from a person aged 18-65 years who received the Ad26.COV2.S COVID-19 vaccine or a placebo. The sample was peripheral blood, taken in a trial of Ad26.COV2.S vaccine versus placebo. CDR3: CASRPGVFAQPQHF. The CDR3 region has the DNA TGTGCCAGTAGACCCGGGGTGTTCGCTCAGCCCCAGCATTTT. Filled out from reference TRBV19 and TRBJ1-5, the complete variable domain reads DGGITQSPKYLFRKEGQNVTLSCEQNLNHDAMYWYRQDPGQGLRLIYYSQIVNDFQKGDIAEGYSVSREKKESFPLTVTSAQKNPTAFYLCASRPGVFAQPQHFGDGTRLSIL.